The source of this T cell receptor beta chain is a study of shared clonotypes between healthy human individuals. Overall study results and limits: Some clonotypes were shared by all four sorted-subset donors, while others were not shared. The non-shared ones had lower generation probabilities than the shared ones.

The protocol was immunoSEQ multiplex PCR, while the TCRdb copy is restricted to in-frame clones and leaves out a portion. In the table there are approximately 1,500,000 clones, over 95% of which are singletons. On this clone: No antigen is known for it.

V lost 3 bases to trimming and J lost 1 base, with 13 bases between them. Germline assignment: CDR1 MDHEN and CDR2 SYDVKM. The CDR3 totals 15 residues. This receptor was obtained from a man aged 25-45 years in good health. The sequenced material came from naive CD4+ T cells sorted from blood. As to subset: CD45RA+ positively selected. The chain links TRBV28 to TRBJ2-7; a weak D match, TRBD2 (6 bases). The DNA of the CDR3 is TGTGCCAGCAGTTTCGCGGCAGGGAGGTCCTACGAGCAGTACTTC. As protein: CASSFAAGRSYEQYF.